The rows below give T cell receptor beta chains drawn from one sample of a study of T cell repertoires in cytomegalovirus infection. Their recognized antigens are unknown. TCRdb itself ran the reads through MiXCR, one entry per CDR3 protein. This table holds tens of thousands of distinct CDR3 sequences, roughly a quarter found once. This specimen was CD8+ T cells from cultured PBMCs, taken from culture after CMV antigen stimulation. These receptors came from a human donor in good health (CMV status not recorded). Some clones in this sample may be carry-over from other donors' samples. CDR3s include the opening cysteine and the closing phenylalanine or tryptophan. The order of the fields is J gene, V gene, D gene, clone size, CDR3 protein, CDR3 DNA. D genes are given only for firm matches. Not all rows give a size; the values are once, few, many and, for expanded clones, a class.

TRBJ1-2 TRBV3-1 - - CASSPLTTSPNYGYTF TGTGCCAGCAGCCCTCTTACTACTTCTCCCAACTATGGCTACACCTTC
TRBJ1-1 TRBV7-9 TRBD1 - CASSPGQVNTEAFF TGTGCCAGCAGCCCGGGACAGGTGAACACTGAAGCTTTCTTT
TRBJ2-7 TRBV5-4 - many CASSLNKLGEQYF TGTGCCAGCAGCTTGAATAAATTGGGCGAGCAGTACTTC
TRBJ2-1 TRBV28 - - CASRGYNEQFF TGTGCCAGCCGGGGGTACAATGAGCAGTTCTTC
TRBJ2-7 TRBV6-6 - - CASGSWVSSYEQYF TGTGCCAGCGGAAGTTGGGTGAGCTCCTACGAGCAGTACTTC
TRBJ1-6 TRBV27 - - CASSSGTSDSPLHF TGTGCCAGCAGCTCCGGGACCTCGGATTCACCCCTCCACTTT
TRBJ1-4 TRBV19 - - CASSIGDSINEKLFF TGTGCCAGTAGTATTGGTGACAGTATCAATGAAAAACTGTTTTTT
TRBJ2-3 TRBV7-9 - many CASSLQGTTDTQYF TGTGCCAGCAGCTTACAGGGGACCACAGATACGCAGTATTTT
TRBJ2-1 TRBV7-6 - many CASSLGGRNEQFF TGTGCCAGCAGCTTGGGGGGACGGAATGAGCAGTTCTTC
TRBJ2-2 TRBV7-6 - many CASSLLMFETYTGELFF TGTGCCAGCAGCCTGCTAATGTTTGAGACTTACACCGGGGAGCTGTTTTTT
TRBJ1-1 TRBV5-1 - few CASSPGQLSMNTEAFF TGCGCCAGCAGCCCAGGACAGCTTTCCATGAACACTGAAGCTTTCTTT
TRBJ2-1 TRBV9 TRBD2 few CASSLAGGEGAYNEQFF TGTGCCAGCAGCCTTGCAGGAGGGGAGGGCGCCTACAATGAGCAGTTCTTC
TRBJ2-7 TRBV5-1 - few CASSWNSYEQYF TGCGCCAGCAGCTGGAACTCCTACGAGCAGTACTTC
TRBJ2-7 TRBV7-6 TRBD2 many CASSLEASGAYEQYF TGTGCCAGCAGCTTAGAAGCTAGCGGCGCCTACGAGCAGTACTTC
TRBJ2-3 TRBV6-6 TRBD2 - CASRTGTSGGFSDTQYF TGTGCCAGCAGGACCGGGACTAGCGGGGGATTTTCAGATACGCAGTATTTT
TRBJ1-3 TRBV20-1 TRBD1 - CSAVGQGDILSGNTIYF TGCAGTGCGGTAGGACAGGGCGATATCCTTTCTGGAAACACCATATATTTT
TRBJ2-5 TRBV20-1 - - CSARDLWSGETQYF TGCAGTGCTAGAGATTTATGGTCGGGGGAGACCCAGTACTTC
TRBJ2-1 TRBV18 - few CASSPGVEQGLSSYNEQFF TGTGCCAGCTCACCCGGGGTGGAACAAGGGCTGAGCTCCTACAATGAGCAGTTCTTC
TRBJ1-1 TRBV12-3/TRBV12-4 - - CASSQGGDTEAFF TGTGCCAGCAGTCAGGGTGGGGACACTGAAGCTTTCTTT
TRBJ2-1 TRBV5-1 - few CASSLGGLNTYNEQFF TGCGCCAGCAGCCTCGGAGGTCTCAACACCTACAATGAGCAGTTCTTC
TRBJ1-5 TRBV5-5 - - CASSRGWAGQPQHF TGTGCCAGCAGCAGAGGTTGGGCAGGACAGCCCCAGCATTTT
TRBJ2-2 TRBV6-5 TRBD1 - CASSYSNAGTGFYGELFF TGTGCCAGCAGTTACTCAAACGCCGGGACAGGCTTTTACGGGGAGCTGTTTTTT
TRBJ2-1 TRBV24-1 - few CATSDGFEQFF TGTGCCACCAGTGATGGTTTTGAGCAGTTCTTC
TRBJ2-7 TRBV10-3 - - CAISDHRSSSYEQYF TGTGCCATCAGCGATCACAGGTCTAGCTCCTACGAGCAGTACTTC
TRBJ2-7 TRBV27 TRBD2 - CASRLSGSRYEQYF TGTGCCAGCAGGCTTAGCGGGAGTAGGTACGAGCAGTACTTC
TRBJ2-3 TRBV20-1 - - CSAIPFGGPSDTQYF TGCAGTGCGATCCCGTTCGGCGGCCCCTCAGATACGCAGTATTTT
TRBJ2-2 TRBV30 - - CAWSASAGELFF TGTGCCTGGAGTGCTAGCGCCGGGGAGCTGTTTTTT
TRBJ1-5 TRBV19 - - CASSIGAGNNQPQHF TGTGCCAGTAGTATAGGCGCGGGGAACAATCAGCCCCAGCATTTT
TRBJ2-1 TRBV5-1 - - CASKSANNEQFF TGCGCCAGCAAATCAGCAAACAATGAGCAGTTCTTC
TRBJ1-6 TRBV25-1 - few CASSWDRNNSPLHF TGTGCCAGCAGTTGGGACCGCAATAATTCACCCCTCCACTTT
TRBJ2-3 TRBV18 - few CASSRDVGPGTDTQYF TGTGCCAGCTCGCGGGATGTCGGCCCCGGGACAGATACGCAGTATTTT
TRBJ1-4 TRBV9 TRBD1 - CASSPLGDRGGEKLFF TGTGCCAGCAGCCCCCTGGGGGACAGGGGAGGTGAAAAACTGTTTTTT
TRBJ2-5 TRBV20-1 TRBD2 few CSASLPGTSRQTQYF TGCAGTGCTAGTCTTCCAGGGACTAGCAGGCAGACCCAGTACTTC
TRBJ2-7 TRBV19 TRBD1 - CASSIDQGASSYEQYF TGTGCCAGTAGTATCGACCAGGGGGCGAGTTCCTACGAGCAGTACTTC
TRBJ2-2 TRBV6-6 - few CASSYTQGRTGELFF TGTGCCAGCAGTTACACACAGGGTCGAACCGGGGAGCTGTTTTTT
TRBJ2-7 TRBV6-2/TRBV6-3 - - CASSYNREQYF TGTGCCAGCAGTTACAACCGAGAGCAGTACTTC
TRBJ2-7 TRBV27 TRBD2 - CASSSGRERNEQYF TGTGCCAGCAGTTCCGGGCGGGAGAGAAACGAGCAGTACTTC
TRBJ2-7 TRBV6-1 - - CASRRGKLDEQYF TGTGCCAGTCGGAGAGGCAAACTCGACGAGCAGTACTTC
TRBJ1-2 TRBV30 - few CAWIHSDRRGYTF TGTGCCTGGATCCACTCTGACAGACGGGGCTACACCTTC
TRBJ2-2 TRBV29-1 TRBD1 - CSVGRDSYTGELFF TGCAGCGTGGGCCGGGACAGCTACACCGGGGAGCTGTTTTTT
TRBJ2-1 TRBV3-1 TRBD2 - CASSQPSSGTDEQFF TGTGCCAGCAGCCAGCCCTCTAGCGGGACAGATGAGCAGTTCTTC
TRBJ2-1 TRBV15 - - CATSRARDSGEQFF TGTGCCACCAGCAGAGCCCGGGACTCCGGGGAGCAGTTCTTC
TRBJ2-1 TRBV6-5 - - CASSYSEVGNEQFF TGTGCCAGCAGTTACTCCGAGGTAGGAAATGAGCAGTTCTTC
TRBJ2-7 TRBV2 - - CASSETGPGHYEQYF TGTGCCAGCAGTGAGACGGGCCCGGGGCACTACGAGCAGTACTTC
TRBJ2-7 TRBV3-1 - - CASSQFLAKKGEQYF TGTGCCAGCAGCCAATTCCTAGCGAAGAAGGGAGAGCAGTACTTC
TRBJ2-7 TRBV9 - - CASSEGAGTVSYEQYF TGTGCCAGCAGCGAGGGAGCCGGGACGGTCTCCTACGAGCAGTACTTC
TRBJ1-1 TRBV25-1 - - CASSEWGTVGSNTEAFF TGTGCCAGCAGTGAATGGGGCACGGTGGGCTCAAACACTGAAGCTTTCTTT
TRBJ2-7 TRBV7-6 TRBD2 - CASSLVAGGSSYEQYF TGTGCCAGCAGCTTAGTAGCGGGCGGGAGCTCCTACGAGCAGTACTTC
TRBJ2-2 TRBV25-1 - - CASSARGGDGELFF TGTGCCAGCAGTGCCAGGGGAGGGGACGGGGAGCTGTTTTTT
TRBJ1-5 TRBV7-9 - - CASSLSSGNQPQHF TGTGCCAGCAGCTTAAGTTCGGGGAATCAGCCCCAGCATTTT
TRBJ2-6 TRBV7-9 - many CASRDGPSGANVLTF TGTGCCAGCAGGGACGGACCTTCTGGGGCCAACGTCCTGACTTTC
TRBJ1-3 TRBV2 - - CASSEGRGSGNTIYF TGTGCCAGCAGTGAAGGCAGGGGATCTGGAAACACCATATATTTT
TRBJ1-6 TRBV13 - - CASSLRGSPLHF TGTGCCAGCAGCTTACGAGGGTCACCCCTCCACTTT
TRBJ2-1 TRBV6-6 - - CASRDTGSGNEQFF TGTGCCAGCAGAGACACAGGGTCTGGGAATGAGCAGTTCTTC